This T cell receptor beta chain originates from a study of blood T cell repertoires in COVID-19. Study-level information: The study drew acute and convalescent COVID-19 samples from the United States, Italy and Spain. T cells, B-cell-depleted T cells, or PBMCs provided the cDNA or gDNA that served as material.

In the study's own analysis: The authors estimated nucleated cell counts from reference gene primer amplification. Method: immunoSEQ multiplex PCR; TCRdb's copy keeps in-frame clones and lacks some. V, J and clone size derive from that table, while D and trimming were established from the DNA sequence. The sample records approximately 6,600 clones, about nine tenths being singletons. The TCR sequence derives from a human donor in a cohort sampled during active COVID-19. The donor label of this sample is uncertain. Sequencing was done on a sample of peripheral blood.

CDR3 DNA sequence: TGTGCCAGCAGTCTAACTGGACTAGCGGGGGGCCGCGAGTTCTTC. This sequence encodes CASSLTGLAGGREFF. The genes are TRBV27 and TRBJ2-1; 14 bases match TRBD2. This CDR3 is built from 15 residues. The V gene end was trimmed by 5 bases and the J gene end by 14 bases; junction bases not matched to a gene: 11. CDR1 and CDR2 from the germline V gene are MNHEY and SMNVEV (reference sequence).